Presented here are 8 T cell receptor beta chains from one specimen sequenced in a study of PD-1 blockade in classical Hodgkin lymphoma (dated by TCRdb to about 2020). The sample's time point label, in plain terms: cycle 4 day 1 (C4D1), after five to seven weeks of nivolumab. Every trial patient had relapsed following autologous stem cell transplantation, and prior brentuximab vedotin exposure was what differed among cohorts A, B and C. The library was built by means of the immunoSEQ multiplex PCR assay. TCRdb holds this immuneACCESS table with in-frame rearrangements only. Some clones are missing; in checked studies, unresolved V genes explain under half, and the rest has no known cause. The sample table contains about 47,000 clones; only one count was recorded for approximately 80% of them. The ten largest clones take up under 20% of the sample. The sample here was peripheral blood mononuclear cells (PBMCs), taken before the fourth cycle of nivolumab. The receptors shown here come from a human donor with classical Hodgkin lymphoma.

This clone came up a few times. The chain combines TRBV19 with TRBJ2-7; TRBD2 agrees at 11 bases. Germline V gene lookup returns CDR1 LNHDA and CDR2 SQIVND (reference sequence). The CDR3 length is 15 residues. V was pared by 9 bases and J by 4 bases, with 11 bases of the junction left unmatched. The CDR3 here is CASRTTGTSGYEQYF. The DNA of the CDR3 is TGTGCCAGCAGGACTACCGGGACTAGCGGATACGAGCAGTACTTC.

This clone came up once. V and J are TRBV20-1 and TRBJ1-1; D unresolved. CDR1 DFQATT and CDR2 SNEGSKA come from the germline V gene (reference sequence). This CDR3 has 11 amino acids. Deletions cut 5 bases from V and 6 bases from J, with 10 bases between. As DNA, the CDR3 is TGCAGTGCTTCTTCATCGGCTGAAGCTTTCTTT. Amino acids: CSASSSAEAFF.

The chain employs TRBV28 and TRBJ1-4, with D possibly TRBD1 on 6 matching bases. This CDR3 has 12 residues. V dropped 10 bases and J dropped 8 bases, with 14 bases sitting between them. CDR1 and CDR2 from the germline V gene are MDHEN and SYDVKM. CDR3 loop: CATRQAGEKLFF. The CDR3, as DNA: TGTGCCACTAGACAGGCAGGCGAAAAACTGTTTTTT.

The V gene is TRBV14, the J gene TRBJ2-1; TRBD1 matches 10 bases. Germline V gives CDR1 SGHDN, CDR2 FVKESK. J was trimmed by 6 bases and V by 1 base; bases with no gene match: 3. CDR3 length: 15 residues. CDR3 DNA: TGTGCCAGCAGCCAAGTAGGGACAGGGGCCAATGAGCAGTTCTTC. Amino acid sequence: CASSQVGTGANEQFF.

The chain joins TRBV7-6 to TRBJ2-2; D perhaps matches TRBD2 (6 bases). Looked up from germline, CDR1 is SGHVS and CDR2 is FNYEAQ. This CDR3 region has 15 residues. The V and J ends lost 5 bases and 4 bases respectively, with 14 bases between them. CDR3 in amino acids: CASSDRGSGTGELFF. CDR3 nucleotides: TGTGCCAGCAGCGACCGGGGGTCGGGCACCGGGGAGCTGTTTTTT.

CDR3 nucleotide sequence: TGTGCCAGCAGCGACGGATACGATGGCTACACCTTC. Its translation is CASSDGYDGYTF. The chain uses TRBV6-5 and TRBJ1-2; D is ambiguous. Germline V lookup: CDR1 MNHEY, CDR2 SVGAGI. Trimming stripped 6 bases from V and 6 bases from J, with 11 bases between. The CDR3 length is 12 residues.

This clone has a single count. V gene TRBV6-1 combines with J gene TRBJ2-7; TRBD2 agrees at 9 bases. Germline CDR1 is MNHNS and CDR2 is SASEGT. J gave up 1 base and V 6 bases, and 7 bases lay outside the gene matches. The CDR3 totals 15 residues. CDR3 in DNA: TGTGCCAGCAGCAGGAGGACTAGCGATTCCTACGAGCAGTACTTC. Residues: CASSRRTSDSYEQYF.

The sample holds one count of this clone. The V gene is TRBV6-5, the J gene TRBJ1-1; perhaps TRBD1 as D (5 bases). Germline V CDR1 and CDR2: MNHEY, SVGAGI. Trimming removed 8 bases from V and 4 bases from J, with 8 bases in between. This CDR3 is built from 11 residues. The CDR3 DNA reads TGTGCCAGCGAGAGGGGCACTGAAGCTTTCTTT. Its protein product is CASERGTEAFF.